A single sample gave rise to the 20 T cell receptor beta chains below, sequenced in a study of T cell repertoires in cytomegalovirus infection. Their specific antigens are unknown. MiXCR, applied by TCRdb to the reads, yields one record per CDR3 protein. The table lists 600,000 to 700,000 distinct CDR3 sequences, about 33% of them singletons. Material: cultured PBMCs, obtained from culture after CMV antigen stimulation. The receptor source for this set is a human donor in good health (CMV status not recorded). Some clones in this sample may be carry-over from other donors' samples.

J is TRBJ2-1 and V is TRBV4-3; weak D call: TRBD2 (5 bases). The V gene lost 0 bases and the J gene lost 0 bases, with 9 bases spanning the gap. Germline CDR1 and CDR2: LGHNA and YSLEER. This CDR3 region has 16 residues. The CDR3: CASSQDRLNSYNEQFF. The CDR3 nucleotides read TGCGCCAGCAGCCAAGATCGACTAAACTCCTACAATGAGCAGTTCTTC.

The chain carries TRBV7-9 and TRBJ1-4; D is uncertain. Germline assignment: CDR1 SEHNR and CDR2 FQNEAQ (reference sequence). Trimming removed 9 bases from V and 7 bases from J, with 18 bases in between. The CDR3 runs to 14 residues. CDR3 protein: CASSPRARGEKLFF. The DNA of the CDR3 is TGTGCCAGTTCCCCCCGGGCTCGTGGTGAAAAACTGTTTTTT.

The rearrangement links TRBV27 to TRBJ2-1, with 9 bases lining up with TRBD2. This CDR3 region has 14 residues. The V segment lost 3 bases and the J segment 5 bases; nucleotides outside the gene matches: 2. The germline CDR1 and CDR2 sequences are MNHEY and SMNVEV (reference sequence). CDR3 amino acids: CASSFSGSNNEQFF. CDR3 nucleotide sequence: TGTGCCAGCAGTTTTAGCGGGAGCAACAATGAGCAGTTCTTC.

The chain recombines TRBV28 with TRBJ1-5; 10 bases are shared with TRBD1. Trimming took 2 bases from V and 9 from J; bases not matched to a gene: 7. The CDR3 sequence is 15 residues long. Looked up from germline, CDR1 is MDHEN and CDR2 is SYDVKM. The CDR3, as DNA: TGTGCCAGCAGTTTAAGGACAGGGGGTTATGGGCCCCAGCATTTT. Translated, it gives CASSLRTGGYGPQHF.

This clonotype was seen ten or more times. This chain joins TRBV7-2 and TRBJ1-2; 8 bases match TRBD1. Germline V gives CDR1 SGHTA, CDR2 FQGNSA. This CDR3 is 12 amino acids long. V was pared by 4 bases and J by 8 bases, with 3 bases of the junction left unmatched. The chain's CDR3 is CASSSQGGGYTF. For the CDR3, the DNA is TGTGCCAGCAGCTCACAGGGGGGCGGCTACACCTTC.

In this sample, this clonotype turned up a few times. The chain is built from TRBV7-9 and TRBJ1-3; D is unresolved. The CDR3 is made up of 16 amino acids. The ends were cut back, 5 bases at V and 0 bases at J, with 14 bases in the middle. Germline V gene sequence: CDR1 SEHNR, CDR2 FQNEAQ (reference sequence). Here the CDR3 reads CASSPWEVYSGNTIYF. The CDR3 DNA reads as TGTGCCAGCAGCCCCTGGGAGGTGTACTCTGGAAACACCATATATTTT. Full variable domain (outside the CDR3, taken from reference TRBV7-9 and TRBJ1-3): DTGVSQNPRHKITKRGQNVTFRCDPISEHNRLYWYRQTLGQGPEFLTYFQNEAQLEKSRLLSDRFSAERPKGSFSTLEIQRTEQGDSAMYLCASSPWEVYSGNTIYFGEGSWLTVV.

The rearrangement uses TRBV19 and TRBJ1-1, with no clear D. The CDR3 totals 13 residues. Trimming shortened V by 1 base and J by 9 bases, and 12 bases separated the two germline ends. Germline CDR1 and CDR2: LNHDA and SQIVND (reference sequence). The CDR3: CASSIVVGSQAFF. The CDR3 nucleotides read TGTGCCAGTAGTATAGTTGTGGGTTCCCAAGCTTTCTTT.

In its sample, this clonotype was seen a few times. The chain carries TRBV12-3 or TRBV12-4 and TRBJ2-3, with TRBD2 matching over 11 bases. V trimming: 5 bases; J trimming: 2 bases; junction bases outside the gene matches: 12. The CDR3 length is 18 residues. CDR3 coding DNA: TGTGCCAGCAGTCCTAGGACTAGCGGGTCACGCTTCACAGATACGCAGTATTTT. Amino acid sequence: CASSPRTSGSRFTDTQYF.

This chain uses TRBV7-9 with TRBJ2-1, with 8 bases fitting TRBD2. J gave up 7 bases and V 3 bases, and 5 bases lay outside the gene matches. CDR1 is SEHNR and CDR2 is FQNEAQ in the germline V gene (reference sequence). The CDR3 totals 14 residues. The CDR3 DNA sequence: TGTGCCAGCAGCTTCGGGGGGGCCGAGAATGAGCAGTTCTTC. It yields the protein CASSFGGAENEQFF.

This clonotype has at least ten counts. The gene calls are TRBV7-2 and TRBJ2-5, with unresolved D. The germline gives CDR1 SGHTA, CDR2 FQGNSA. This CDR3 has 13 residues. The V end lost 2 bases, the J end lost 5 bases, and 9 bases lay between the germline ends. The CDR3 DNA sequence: TGTGCCAGCAGCTTACTTCAGTCGGAGACCCAGTACTTC. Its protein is CASSLLQSETQYF.

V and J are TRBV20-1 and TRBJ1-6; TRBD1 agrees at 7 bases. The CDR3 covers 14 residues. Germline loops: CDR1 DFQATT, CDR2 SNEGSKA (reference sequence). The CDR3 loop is CSVRRQGYNSPLHF. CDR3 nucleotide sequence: TGCAGCGTACGCAGACAGGGCTATAATTCACCCCTCCACTTT.

This CDR3 reads CARRWGQFF. The CDR3 nucleotides read TGTGCCAGACGGTGGGGGCAGTTCTTC. V usage is TRBV5-3 and J usage is TRBJ2-1; no definite D call. TRBV5-3 is an open reading frame, and its role is uncertain. V was pared by 7 bases and J by 12 bases, with 8 bases between. This CDR3 spans 9 amino acids.

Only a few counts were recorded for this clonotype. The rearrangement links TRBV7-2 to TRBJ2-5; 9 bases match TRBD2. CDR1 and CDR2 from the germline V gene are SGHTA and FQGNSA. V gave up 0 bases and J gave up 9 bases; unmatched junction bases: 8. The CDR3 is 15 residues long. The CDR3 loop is CASSLAASGAGAQYF. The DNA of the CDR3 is TGTGCCAGCAGCTTAGCGGCTAGCGGGGCGGGGGCCCAGTACTTC.

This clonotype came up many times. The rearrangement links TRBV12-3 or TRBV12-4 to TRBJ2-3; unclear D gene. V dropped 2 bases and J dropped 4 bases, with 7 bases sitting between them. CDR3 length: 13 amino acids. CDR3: CASSLWAADTQYF. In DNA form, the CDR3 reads TGTGCCAGCAGTTTATGGGCCGCAGATACGCAGTATTTT.

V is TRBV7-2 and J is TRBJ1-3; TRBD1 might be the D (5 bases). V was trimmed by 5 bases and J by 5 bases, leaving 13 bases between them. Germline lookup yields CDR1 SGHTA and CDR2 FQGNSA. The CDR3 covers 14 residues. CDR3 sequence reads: CASSPGGTRNTIYF. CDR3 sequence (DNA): TGTGCCAGCAGCCCTGGGGGGACCCGAAACACCATATATTTT. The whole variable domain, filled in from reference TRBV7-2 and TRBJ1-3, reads GAGVSQSPSNKVTEKGKDVELRCDPISGHTALYWYRQSLGQGLEFLIYFQGNSAPDKSGLPSDRFSAERTGGSVSTLTIQRTQQEDSAVYLCASSPGGTRNTIYFGEGSWLTVV.

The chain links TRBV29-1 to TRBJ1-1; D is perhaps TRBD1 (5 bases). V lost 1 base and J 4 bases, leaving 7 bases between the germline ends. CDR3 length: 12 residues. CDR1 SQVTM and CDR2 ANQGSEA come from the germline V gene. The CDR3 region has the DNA TGCAGCGTTGAAGGGGGCGGCACTGAAGCTTTCTTT. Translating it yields CSVEGGGTEAFF. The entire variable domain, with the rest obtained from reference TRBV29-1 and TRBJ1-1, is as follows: SAVISQKPSRDICQRGTSLTIQCQVDSQVTMMFWYRQQPGQSLTLIATANQGSEATYESGFVIDKFPISRPNLTFSTLTVSNMSPEDSSIYLCSVEGGGTEAFFGQGTRLTVV.

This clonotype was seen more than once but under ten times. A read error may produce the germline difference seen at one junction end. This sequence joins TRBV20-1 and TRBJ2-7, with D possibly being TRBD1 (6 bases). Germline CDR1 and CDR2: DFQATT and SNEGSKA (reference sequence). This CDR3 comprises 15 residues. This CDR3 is CSAREGTGITYEQYF. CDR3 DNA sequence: TGCAGTGCGAGAGAGGGTACAGGGATAACCTACGAGCAGTACTTC.

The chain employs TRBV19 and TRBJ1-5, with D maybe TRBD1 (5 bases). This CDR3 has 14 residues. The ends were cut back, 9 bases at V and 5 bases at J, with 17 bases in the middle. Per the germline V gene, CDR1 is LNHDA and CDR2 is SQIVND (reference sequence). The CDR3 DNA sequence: TGTGCCAGCAGGGACCGACAGAGTGATCAGCCCCAGCATTTT. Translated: CASRDRQSDQPQHF.

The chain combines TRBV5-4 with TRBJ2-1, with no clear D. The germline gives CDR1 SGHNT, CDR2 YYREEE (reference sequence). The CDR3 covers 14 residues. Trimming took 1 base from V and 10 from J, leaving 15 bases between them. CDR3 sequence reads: CASSLKGADEEQFF. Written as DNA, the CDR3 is TGTGCCAGCAGCTTGAAGGGCGCGGACGAGGAGCAGTTCTTC.

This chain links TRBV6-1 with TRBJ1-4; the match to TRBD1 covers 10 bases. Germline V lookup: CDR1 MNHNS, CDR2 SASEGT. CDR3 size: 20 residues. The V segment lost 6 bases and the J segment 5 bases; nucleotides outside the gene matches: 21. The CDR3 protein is CASSPHLPGQGLIRNEKLFF. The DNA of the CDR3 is TGTGCCAGCAGCCCGCATCTTCCGGGACAGGGGTTGATTCGAAATGAAAAACTGTTTTTT.